This TCR beta chain was profiled in a study of blood T cell repertoires in COVID-19. Study in general: The analysed material was cDNA or gDNA that came from T cells, B-cell-depleted T cells, or PBMCs.

How the authors handled the data: Using reference gene primer amplification, nucleated cell counts were estimated. Sequencing used immunoSEQ multiplex PCR; TCRdb keeps in-frame clones, though not all of them. The V and J calls and clone size come from that table; D and trimming were worked out from the DNA. The sample includes over 250,000 clones, around 88% of them seen just once. The study recruited people aged roughly 18 to 100 years across about 25 US areas. Germline CDR1 is MNHNY and CDR2 is SVGAGI (reference sequence). The CDR3 runs to 14 residues. With 2 bases removed from V and 4 bases from J, the gap between germline ends came to 12 bases.

The sequence came from a man aged 35 to 55 who had recovered from COVID-19. Sequencing input: PBMCs or T cells enriched from blood (not recorded which). This chain links TRBV6-6 with TRBJ2-7; D is undetermined. CDR3 nucleotide sequence: TGTGCCAGCAGTTACATAGATCTCAATTACGAGCAGTACTTC. It encodes CASSYIDLNYEQYF.